The entry below describes one T cell receptor beta chain. This sample was included in a study of cytomegalovirus exposure and HLA in healthy donors. The primer mix had 60 Vbeta and 13 Jbeta primers. Using immunoSEQ multiplex PCR, the repertoire was profiled, and TCRdb retains in-frame clones only, with some absent. The sample has about 160,000 clones, nearly 80% seen once. CDR3 size: 15 residues. V lost 4 bases and J 3 bases, leaving 17 bases between the germline ends. From germline, CDR1 is SGDLS and CDR2 YYNGEE. The receptor's source is a woman aged 45-65 years in good health and CMV-seropositive. Sequences were obtained from PBMCs. The gene calls are TRBV9 and TRBJ2-7; perhaps TRBD2 as D (6 bases). The CDR3 region is CASSPGGIAVYEQYF. The CDR3 coding sequence is TGTGCCAGCAGCCCCGGAGGGATAGCGGTCTACGAGCAGTACTTC.